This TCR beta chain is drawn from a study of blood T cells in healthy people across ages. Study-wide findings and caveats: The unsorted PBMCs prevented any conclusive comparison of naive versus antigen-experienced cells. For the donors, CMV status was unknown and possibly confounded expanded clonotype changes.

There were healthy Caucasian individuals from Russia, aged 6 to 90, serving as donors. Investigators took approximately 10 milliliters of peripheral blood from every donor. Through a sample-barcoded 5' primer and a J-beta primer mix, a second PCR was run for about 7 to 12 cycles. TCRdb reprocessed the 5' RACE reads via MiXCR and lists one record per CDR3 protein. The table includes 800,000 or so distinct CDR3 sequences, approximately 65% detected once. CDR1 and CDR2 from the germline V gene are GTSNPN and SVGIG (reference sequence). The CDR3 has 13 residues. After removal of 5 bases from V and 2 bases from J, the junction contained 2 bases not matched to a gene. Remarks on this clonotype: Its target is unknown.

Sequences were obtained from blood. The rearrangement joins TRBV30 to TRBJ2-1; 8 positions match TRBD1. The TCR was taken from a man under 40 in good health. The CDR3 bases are TGTGCCTGGGGACAGGGAACCTACAATGAGCAGTTCTTC. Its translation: CAWGQGTYNEQFF.